This is a list of T cell receptor beta chains from one sample in a study of cytomegalovirus exposure and HLA in healthy donors. TCRdb's table, derived via immunoSEQ multiplex PCR, lists solely in-frame clones and lacks some. The data contain roughly 120,000 clones, 55% to 75% of them singletons. Material for sequencing was PBMCs. These receptor sequences come from a woman in her thirties or forties in good health and CMV-seropositive. CDR3s include the opening cysteine and the closing phenylalanine or tryptophan. A D gene is named only where the DNA matches it firmly. Where a row states a size, it is once, few, many or the class of an expanded clone; other rows omit it.

clone size	V gene	D gene	J gene	CDR3 protein	CDR3 DNA
-	TRBV7-2	-	TRBJ2-2	CASRSLSANTGELFF	TGTGCCAGCAGAAGTCTGAGCGCGAACACCGGGGAGCTGTTTTTT
-	TRBV23-1	-	TRBJ2-5	CASSHVLHRAGREQYF	TGCGCCAGCAGTCACGTCCTTCATAGGGCAGGGCGAGAGCAGTACTTC
-	TRBV5-1	TRBD1	TRBJ1-1	CASSLSEGAMNTEAFF	TGCGCCAGCAGCTTATCGGAGGGGGCTATGAACACTGAAGCTTTCTTT
once	TRBV4-1	TRBD2	TRBJ2-7	CASSQHWSGSYYEQYF	TGCGCCAGCAGCCAACACTGGAGCGGGAGTTACTACGAGCAGTACTTC
-	TRBV2	-	TRBJ2-7	CASRLEASDVEQYF	TGTGCCAGTCGGCTCGAGGCTAGCGACGTTGAGCAGTACTTC
-	TRBV6-5	-	TRBJ2-1	CASSLGTPHNEQFF	TGTGCCAGCAGCCTCGGGACACCTCATAATGAGCAGTTCTTC
-	TRBV7-9	TRBD2	TRBJ2-1	CASSNEGLAGERQFF	TGTGCCAGCAGCAACGAGGGACTAGCGGGAGAAAGGCAGTTCTTC
few	TRBV6-6	-	TRBJ2-2	CASSYGLGQNTGELFF	TGTGCCAGCAGTTATGGCCTTGGACAGAACACCGGGGAGCTGTTTTTT
-	TRBV27	TRBD1	TRBJ2-1	CASQEDRGTYNEQFF	TGTGCCAGCCAGGAGGACAGGGGGACCTACAATGAGCAGTTCTTC
-	TRBV5-6	TRBD2	TRBJ2-7	CASSLGLAASYEQYF	TGTGCCAGCAGCTTGGGACTAGCGGCATCCTACGAGCAGTACTTC
few	TRBV18	TRBD1	TRBJ2-7	CASSPAGTDTSYEQYF	TGTGCCAGCTCACCGGCCGGGACAGACACTTCCTACGAGCAGTACTTC
-	TRBV7-3	TRBD1	TRBJ2-2	CASSTRTGNTGELFF	TGTGCCAGCAGCACAAGGACAGGGAACACCGGGGAGCTGTTTTTT
-	TRBV4-1	TRBD1	TRBJ1-5	CASSFRGLGNQPQHF	TGCGCCAGCAGTTTCAGGGGGCTCGGCAATCAGCCCCAGCATTTT
-	TRBV7-3	-	TRBJ2-2	CASTLSANTGELFF	TGTGCCAGCACGCTATCCGCGAACACCGGGGAGCTGTTTTTT
few	TRBV16	-	TRBJ1-2	CASSQAWGDYGYTF	TGTGCCAGCAGCCAAGCCTGGGGGGACTATGGCTACACCTTC
few	TRBV4-1	TRBD2	TRBJ2-7	CASSQDLSGRVGGGQYF	TGCGCCAGCAGCCAAGATCTTAGCGGGAGGGTCGGCGGTGGGCAGTACTTC